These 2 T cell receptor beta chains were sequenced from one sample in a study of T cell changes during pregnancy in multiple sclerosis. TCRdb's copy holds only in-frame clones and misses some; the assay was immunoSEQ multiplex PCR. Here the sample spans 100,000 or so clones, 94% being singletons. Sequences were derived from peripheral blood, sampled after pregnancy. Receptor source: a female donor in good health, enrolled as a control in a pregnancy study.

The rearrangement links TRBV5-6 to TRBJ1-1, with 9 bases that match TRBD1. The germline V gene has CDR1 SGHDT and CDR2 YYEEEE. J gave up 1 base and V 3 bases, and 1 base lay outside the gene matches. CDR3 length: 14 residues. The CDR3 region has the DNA TGTGCCAGCAGCTGGGGACAGGGGAACACTGAAGCTTTCTTT. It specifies CASSWGQGNTEAFF.

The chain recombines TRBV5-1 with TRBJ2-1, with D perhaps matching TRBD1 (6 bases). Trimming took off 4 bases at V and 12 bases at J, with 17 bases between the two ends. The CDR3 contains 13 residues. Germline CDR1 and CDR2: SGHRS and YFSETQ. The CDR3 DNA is TGCGCCAGCAGCCCCGAAGCAGGGGATGGGCAGTTCTTC. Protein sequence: CASSPEAGDGQFF.